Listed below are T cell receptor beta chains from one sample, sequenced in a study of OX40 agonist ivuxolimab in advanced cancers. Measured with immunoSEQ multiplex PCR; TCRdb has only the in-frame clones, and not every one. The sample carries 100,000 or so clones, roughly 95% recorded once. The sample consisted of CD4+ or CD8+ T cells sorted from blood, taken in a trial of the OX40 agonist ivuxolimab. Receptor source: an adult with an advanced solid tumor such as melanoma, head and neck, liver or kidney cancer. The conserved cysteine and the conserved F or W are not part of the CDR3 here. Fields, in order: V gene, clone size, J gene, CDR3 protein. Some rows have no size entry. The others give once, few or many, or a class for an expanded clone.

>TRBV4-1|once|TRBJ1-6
ASSQVFGGNNSPLH
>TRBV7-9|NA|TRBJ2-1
ASLGQVAGVEGEQF
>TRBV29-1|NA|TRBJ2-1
SVVRTDSTYNEQF
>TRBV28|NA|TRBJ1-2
ATPRATNYGYT
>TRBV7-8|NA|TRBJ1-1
ASSLGALGHTEAF
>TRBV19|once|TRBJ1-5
ASSIDTGAGQPQH
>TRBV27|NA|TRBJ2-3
ASSLRGTDTQY
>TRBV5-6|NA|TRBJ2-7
ASSSPLQGGYEQY
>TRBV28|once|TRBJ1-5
ASTHRGQPQH
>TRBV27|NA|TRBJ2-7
ASSLFGGARSYEQY
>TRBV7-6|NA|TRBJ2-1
ASSASLVNEQF
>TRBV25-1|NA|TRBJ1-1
ASSEFAGMNTEAF
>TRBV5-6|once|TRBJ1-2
ASSLGQGDGYT
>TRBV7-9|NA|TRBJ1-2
ASSLPARGDGYT
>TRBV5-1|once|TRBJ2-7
ASSLATAYEQY
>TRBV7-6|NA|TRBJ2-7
ASSPRPGLAGYEQY
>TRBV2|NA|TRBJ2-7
ASSPGRDRGSYEQY
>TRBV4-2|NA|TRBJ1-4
ASSQDREKLF
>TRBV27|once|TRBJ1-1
ASSFGGRGTEAF
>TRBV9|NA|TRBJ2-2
ASSVFGLAGDIGELF
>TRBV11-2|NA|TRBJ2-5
ASSLPWGQETQY
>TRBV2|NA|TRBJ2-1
ASSPGDFEQF
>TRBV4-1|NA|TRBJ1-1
ASSQEYREGTEAF
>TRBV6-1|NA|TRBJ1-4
ASSEWGTGDLATNEKLF
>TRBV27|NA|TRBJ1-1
ASSLSRLGEAF
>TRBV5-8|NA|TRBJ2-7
VDTGIEQY
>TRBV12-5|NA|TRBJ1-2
ASGLVGWAGYT
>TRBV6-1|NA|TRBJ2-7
ASGLAGYEQY
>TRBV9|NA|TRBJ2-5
ASSAEAPSGETQY
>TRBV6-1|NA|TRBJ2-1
ASSDFLASGSPNSYNEQF
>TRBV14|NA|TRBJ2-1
ASSERGRYFYNEQF
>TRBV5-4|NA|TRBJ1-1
ASSSGVNTEAF